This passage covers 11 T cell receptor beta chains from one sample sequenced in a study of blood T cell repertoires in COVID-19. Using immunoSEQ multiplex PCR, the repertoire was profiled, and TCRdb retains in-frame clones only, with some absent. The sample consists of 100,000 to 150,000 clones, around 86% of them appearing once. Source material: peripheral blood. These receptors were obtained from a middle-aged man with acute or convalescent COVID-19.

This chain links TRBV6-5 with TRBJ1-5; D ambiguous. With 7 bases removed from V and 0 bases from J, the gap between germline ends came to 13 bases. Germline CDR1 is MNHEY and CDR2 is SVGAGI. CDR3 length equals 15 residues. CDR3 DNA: TGTGCCAGCACTTTTACGGGGAATAGCAATCAGCCCCAGCATTTT. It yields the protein CASTFTGNSNQPQHF.

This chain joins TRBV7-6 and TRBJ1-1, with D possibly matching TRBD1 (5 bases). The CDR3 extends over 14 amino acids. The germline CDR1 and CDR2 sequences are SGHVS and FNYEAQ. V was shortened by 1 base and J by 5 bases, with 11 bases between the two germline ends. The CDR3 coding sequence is TGTGCCAGCAGCTTAGTGGGCGGGGGAACTGAAGCTTTCTTT. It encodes CASSLVGGGTEAFF.

The CDR3 loop reads CASSQEWPLSESSYNEQFF. CDR3 nucleotide sequence: TGTGCCAGCAGCCAAGAATGGCCTCTTAGCGAGAGCTCCTACAATGAGCAGTTCTTC. The J gene is TRBJ2-1, the V gene TRBV3-1 (or the pseudogene TRBV3-2), with D possibly being TRBD2 (5 bases). V was shortened by 0 bases and J by 0 bases, with 18 bases between the two germline ends. CDR1 is LGHDT and CDR2 is YNNKEL in the germline V gene (reference sequence). The CDR3 is 19 amino acids.

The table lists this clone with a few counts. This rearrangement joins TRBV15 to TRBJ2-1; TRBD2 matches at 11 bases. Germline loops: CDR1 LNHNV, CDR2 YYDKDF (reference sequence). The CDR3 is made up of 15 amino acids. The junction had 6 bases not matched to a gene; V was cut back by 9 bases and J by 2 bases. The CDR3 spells CATGTSGIAYNEQFF. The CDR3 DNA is TGTGCCACAGGGACTAGCGGCATCGCCTACAATGAGCAGTTCTTC.

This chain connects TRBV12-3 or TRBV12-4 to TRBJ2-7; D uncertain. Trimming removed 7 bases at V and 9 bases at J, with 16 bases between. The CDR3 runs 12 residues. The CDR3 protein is CASMQVPATQYF. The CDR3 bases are TGTGCCAGCATGCAGGTCCCGGCTACGCAGTACTTC.

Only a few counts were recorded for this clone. The CDR3 spells CASSLKGNYGYTF. CDR3 bases: TGTGCCAGCAGTTTAAAGGGGAACTATGGCTACACCTTC. The V call is TRBV27, the J call TRBJ1-2; possible D gene TRBD1, 5 bases. The CDR3 has 13 amino acids. Germline V CDR1 and CDR2: MNHEY, SMNVEV (reference sequence). V was cut by 2 bases and J by 2 bases, with 6 bases left in between.

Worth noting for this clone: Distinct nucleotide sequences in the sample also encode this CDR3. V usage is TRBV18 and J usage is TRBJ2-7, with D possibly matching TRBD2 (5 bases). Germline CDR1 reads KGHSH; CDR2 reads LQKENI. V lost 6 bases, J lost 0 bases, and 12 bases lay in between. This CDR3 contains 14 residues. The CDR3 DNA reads TGTGCCAGCTCCCCTAGTGGGAGCTCCTACGAGCAGTACTTC. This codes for CASSPSGSSYEQYF.

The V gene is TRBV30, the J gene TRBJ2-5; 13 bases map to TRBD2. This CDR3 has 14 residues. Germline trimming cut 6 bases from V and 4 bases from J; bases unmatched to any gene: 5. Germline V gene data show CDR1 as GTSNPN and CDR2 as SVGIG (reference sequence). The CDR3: CACKLAGGRETQYF. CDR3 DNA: TGTGCCTGCAAACTAGCGGGGGGGCGAGAGACCCAGTACTTC.

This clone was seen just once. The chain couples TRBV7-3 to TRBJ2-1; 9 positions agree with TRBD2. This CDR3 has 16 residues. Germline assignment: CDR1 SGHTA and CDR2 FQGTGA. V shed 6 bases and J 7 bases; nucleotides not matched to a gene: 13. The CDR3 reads CASRPTTSGIGNEQFF. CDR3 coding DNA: TGTGCCAGCAGGCCGACGACTAGCGGTATCGGGAATGAGCAGTTCTTC.

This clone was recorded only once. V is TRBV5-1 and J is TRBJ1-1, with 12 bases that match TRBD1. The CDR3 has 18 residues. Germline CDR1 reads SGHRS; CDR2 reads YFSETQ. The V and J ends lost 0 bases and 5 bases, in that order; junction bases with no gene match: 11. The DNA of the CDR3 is TGCGCCAGCAGCTTGGGCGTGGGGACAGGGGGCCAATATACTGAAGCTTTCTTT. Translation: CASSLGVGTGGQYTEAFF.

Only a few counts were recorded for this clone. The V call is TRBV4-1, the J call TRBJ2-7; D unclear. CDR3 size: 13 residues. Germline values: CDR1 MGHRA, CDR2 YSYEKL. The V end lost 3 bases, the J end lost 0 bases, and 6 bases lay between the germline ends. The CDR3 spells CASSQVSSYEQYF. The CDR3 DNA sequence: TGCGCCAGCAGCCAGGTCAGCTCCTACGAGCAGTACTTC.